The 14 T cell receptor beta chains below come from one sample, sequenced in a study of cytomegalovirus exposure and HLA in healthy donors. PCR primers comprised 60 Vbeta and 13 Jbeta primers. Some clones are missing from TCRdb's copy, which holds only in-frame ones; the method was immunoSEQ multiplex PCR. The profile covers 110,000 to 150,000 clones, with around 76% appearing a single time and 2.5% to 3.5% taken by the ten largest. The source material was PBMCs. These receptor sequences come from a male donor in good health and CMV-seronegative.

The DNA of the CDR3 is TGTGCCAGCAGCGCCACTGGACTAGCGGGGGGGAATCAAGATACGCAGTATTTT. Protein sequence: CASSATGLAGGNQDTQYF. The chain joins TRBV5-6 to TRBJ2-3; 15 bases match TRBD2. Looked up from germline, CDR1 is SGHDT and CDR2 is YYEEEE. The CDR3 runs 18 residues. V shed 4 bases, J shed 5 bases, and the junction held 11 bases outside the gene matches.

This clone was detected only a few times. The rearrangement links TRBV5-1 to TRBJ2-7, with 9 bases identical to TRBD1. Trimming took 0 bases from V and 5 from J; bases not matched to a gene: 3. Germline V gives CDR1 SGHRS, CDR2 YFSETQ. This CDR3 comprises 14 residues. The CDR3 loop is CASSLDRGRNEQYF. CDR3 in DNA: TGCGCCAGCAGCTTGGACAGGGGGCGCAACGAGCAGTACTTC. Using reference TRBV5-1 and TRBJ2-7 for the parts outside the CDR3, the full variable domain is KAGVTQTPRYLIKTRGQQVTLSCSPISGHRSVSWYQQTPGQGLQFLFEYFSETQRNKGNFPGRFSGRQFSNSRSEMNVSTLELGDSALYLCASSLDRGRNEQYFGPGTRLTVT.

V and J are TRBV7-9 and TRBJ2-1; 7 bases line up with TRBD1. V was pared by 3 bases and J by 1 base, with 6 bases of the junction left unmatched. There are 16 residues in the CDR3. Germline-derived CDR1 and CDR2 are SEHNR and FQNEAQ (reference sequence). The CDR3 DNA reads as TGTGCCAGCAGCTTCCCCCCAGGGGGTTCCTACAATGAGCAGTTCTTC. It specifies CASSFPPGGSYNEQFF. Full variable domain (rest looked up from reference TRBV7-9 and TRBJ2-1): DTGVSQNPRHKITKRGQNVTFRCDPISEHNRLYWYRQTLGQGPEFLTYFQNEAQLEKSRLLSDRFSAERPKGSFSTLEIQRTEQGDSAMYLCASSFPPGGSYNEQFFGPGTRLTVL.

The chain links TRBV7-6 to TRBJ2-7; maybe TRBD1 (6 bases). The CDR3 is 14 amino acids. V was pared by 5 bases and J by 3 bases, with 14 bases between. Germline V gives CDR1 SGHVS, CDR2 FNYEAQ. In nucleotides, the CDR3 is TGTGCCAGCAGCCCCCATCAGGGGAACTACGAGCAGTACTTC. It yields the protein CASSPHQGNYEQYF.

CDR3 amino acids: CASSDPGVDSGNTIYF. CDR3 sequence (DNA): TGTGCCAGCAGTGATCCCGGGGTGGACTCTGGAAACACCATATATTTT. This sequence joins TRBV25-1 and TRBJ1-3; D gene ambiguous. CDR1 is MGHDK and CDR2 is SYGVNS in the germline V gene. The CDR3 spans 16 residues. V was shortened by 3 bases and J by 0 bases, with 12 bases between the two germline ends.

This clone showed up just once. This chain connects TRBV10-1 to TRBJ2-7, with TRBD2 matching over 9 bases. V gave up 5 bases and J gave up 5 bases; unmatched junction bases: 7. The length of the CDR3 is 14 residues. Germline CDR1 reads WNHNN; CDR2 reads SYGVQD (reference sequence). The CDR3 nucleotides read TGCGCCAGCAGTAAGGCGGGAGGGACAAACGAGCAGTACTTC. Protein product: CASSKAGGTNEQYF.

This rearrangement joins TRBV20-1 to TRBJ2-4, with a tentative D call TRBD1 (6 bases). CDR3 size: 11 residues. The V and J ends lost 6 bases and 15 bases respectively, with 18 bases between them. CDR1 is DFQATT, CDR2 SNEGSKA, per germline (reference sequence). CDR3: CSAERQDFLYF. As DNA, the CDR3 is TGCAGTGCCGAGCGACAGGACTTTTTGTACTTC.

The chain employs TRBV10-3 and TRBJ2-3; 12 nucleotides agree with TRBD2. Looked up from germline, CDR1 is ENHRY and CDR2 is SYGVKD. This CDR3 has 13 amino acids. With V trimmed by 9 bases and J by 5 bases, 3 bases remained unmatched. The CDR3 bases are TGTGCCATTCTAGCGGGGGGGCAAGATACGCAGTATTTT. Protein sequence: CAILAGGQDTQYF.

The chain couples TRBV15 to TRBJ2-1, with D unresolved. CDR3 size: 13 residues. Germline lookup yields CDR1 LNHNV and CDR2 YYDKDF (reference sequence). The V and J ends lost 0 bases and 7 bases respectively, with 7 bases between them. DNA for the CDR3: TGTGCCACCAGCAGAGAACAGTTAAATGAGCAGTTCTTC. As protein: CATSREQLNEQFF.

The chain joins TRBV9 to TRBJ2-3; TRBD2 agrees at 8 bases. Germline CDR1 and CDR2: SGDLS and YYNGEE. The junction had 3 bases not matched to a gene; V was cut back by 6 bases and J by 6 bases. The CDR3 is made up of 12 amino acids. The DNA of the CDR3 is TGTGCCAGCATGGCTAGCGGGGATACGCAGTATTTT. Translating it yields CASMASGDTQYF. Complete variable domain (other parts from reference TRBV9 and TRBJ2-3): DSGVTQTPKHLITATGQRVTLRCSPRSGDLSVYWYQQSLDQGLQFLIQYYNGEERAKGNILERFSAQQFPDLHSELNLSSLELGDSALYFCASMASGDTQYFGPGTRLTVL.

The chain carries TRBV11-1 and TRBJ2-3; perhaps TRBD2 as D (5 bases). Germline loops: CDR1 SGHAT, CDR2 FQDESV (reference sequence). The CDR3 loop spans 15 amino acids. V lost 3 bases and J lost 6, with 16 bases in between. The CDR3 region has the DNA TGTGCCAGCAGCTTTTCGGAAATATCGGGGGATACGCAGTATTTT. It specifies CASSFSEISGDTQYF.

This rearrangement joins TRBV7-9 to TRBJ1-2; a weak D match, TRBD1 (6 bases). Deletions cut 0 bases from V and 10 bases from J, with 18 bases between. CDR3 size: 15 residues. Germline CDR1 reads SEHNR; CDR2 reads FQNEAQ (reference sequence). CDR3 loop: CASSLALAGAGSYTF. The CDR3 coding sequence is TGTGCCAGCAGCTTAGCGCTCGCAGGGGCGGGCTCCTACACCTTC.

The V gene is TRBV30, the J gene TRBJ2-7; D is perhaps TRBD2 (5 bases). The V end lost 5 bases, the J end lost 1 base, and 18 bases lay between the germline ends. Germline CDR1 and CDR2: GTSNPN and SVGIG (reference sequence). The CDR3 loop spans 15 amino acids. CDR3 nucleotides: TGTGCCTGGGAGAGGGCCCCGGACGGATCCTACGAGCAGTACTTC. Protein: CAWERAPDGSYEQYF.

The rearrangement links TRBV7-9 to TRBJ1-1; TRBD1 is a possible D gene (6 bases). V was cut by 1 base and J by 5 bases, with 11 bases left in between. Germline assignment: CDR1 SEHNR and CDR2 FQNEAQ (reference sequence). The CDR3 spans 14 residues. CDR3 in amino acids: CASSLGQGLTEAFF. DNA for the CDR3: TGTGCCAGCAGCTTAGGGCAGGGGTTAACTGAAGCTTTCTTT.